This T cell receptor (beta chain) was identified during a study of T cell clones after liver transplantation. For the study at large: Without induction therapy, subjects received standard immunosuppression until 12-24 months post-transplant. Draws occurred before transplant, before withdrawal, and after complete or failed withdrawal.

Points on this clone: No antigen is known for it.

Study results and limitations: A larger donor-reactive than third-party decline suggested partial antigen-specific deletion.

Libraries were prepared by immunoSEQ multiplex PCR; TCRdb keeps only in-frame clonotypes and omits some of them. The sample has approximately 55,000 clones, over 70% seen once. The V gene's germline CDR1 is MNHEY and CDR2 SVGAGI. The CDR3 is made up of 10 amino acids. The V end lost 8 bases, the J end lost 3 bases, and 5 bases lay between the germline ends. The gene calls are TRBV6-5 and TRBJ2-7; D is perhaps TRBD2 (5 bases). This receptor was identified in a human donor who received a liver transplant. The sequencing used CD4+ T cells from blood, collected before liver transplant. The CDR3 loop reads CASGLYEQYF. The DNA for the CDR3 is TGTGCCAGCGGACTCTACGAGCAGTACTTC.